The rows below give T cell receptor beta chains drawn from one sample of a study of cytomegalovirus exposure and HLA in healthy donors. Only in-frame clones appear in the TCRdb table, and some are missing; sequencing was by immunoSEQ multiplex PCR. The table lists approximately 160,000 clones, approximately 71% of them singletons. What was sequenced was PBMCs. These receptors all come from a male donor in good health and CMV-seronegative. CDR3s include the opening cysteine and the closing phenylalanine or tryptophan. The D gene is left open where the match is weak. Expanded clones are given a class, and other clones once, few, many or no size at all.

V gene	D gene	clone size	J gene	CDR3 DNA	CDR3 protein
TRBV11-3	TRBD1	few	TRBJ2-2	TGTGCCAGCAGCCGGGACAGGTACGAGGAGCTGTTTTTT	CASSRDRYEELFF
TRBV5-1	TRBD1	once	TRBJ2-1	TGCGCCAGCAGCTTTGGGGGGCGGACAGGGGGCTTCTACAATGAGCAGTTCTTC	CASSFGGRTGGFYNEQFF
TRBV13	TRBD2	NA	TRBJ2-5	TGTGCCAGCAGCTTAGAAGGCTTGGGGGGACTAGAACCGTCTACGCAAGAGACCCAGTACTTC	CASSLEGLGGLEPSTQETQYF
TRBV7-2	TRBD2	NA	TRBJ2-7	TGTGCCAGCAGCTTTGTAGGAGTGGCTGCGGGAGGGATGGTCTACGAGCAGTACTTC	CASSFVGVAAGGMVYEQYF
TRBV28	NA	NA	TRBJ1-5	TGTGCCAGCATAGGACAAGAAAATCAGCCCCAGCATTTT	CASIGQENQPQHF
TRBV5-1	NA	NA	TRBJ1-4	TGCGCCAGCAGCTTGGCGGGGAATGAAAAACTGTTTTTT	CASSLAGNEKLFF
TRBV2	TRBD1	NA	TRBJ1-2	TGTGCCAGCAGCACCGGGACAGCTAACTATGGCTACACCTTC	CASSTGTANYGYTF
TRBV9	NA	NA	TRBJ1-5	TGTGCCAGCAGCAATGGGGGGGCCAGTCAGCCCCAGCATTTT	CASSNGGASQPQHF
TRBV4-2	NA	NA	TRBJ1-5	TGTGCCAGCAGCCACAGACAGGACGCTAGCAATCAGCCCCAGCATTTT	CASSHRQDASNQPQHF
TRBV27	NA	NA	TRBJ1-3	TGTGCCAGCAGTATGACAGATCCCACCATATATTTT	CASSMTDPTIYF
TRBV29-1	TRBD1	few	TRBJ1-4	TGCAGCGTTGAACAGGGGGCAGGTGAAAAACTGTTTTTT	CSVEQGAGEKLFF
TRBV7-3	NA	NA	TRBJ2-3	TGTGCCAGCAGCTCTAGTAGCACAGATACGCAGTATTTT	CASSSSSTDTQYF
TRBV7-2	NA	NA	TRBJ2-1	TGTGCCAGCAGCTTTCATCCAGGATTAAACAATGAGCAGTTCTTC	CASSFHPGLNNEQFF
TRBV12-2	NA	few	TRBJ1-5	TGTGCAAGTCGCTTCCAGCCCGGGACAGGTCTTCGGCAGCCCCAGCATTTT	CASRFQPGTGLRQPQHF
TRBV2	TRBD2	NA	TRBJ2-7	TGTGCCAGCAGGGCGGGGGGGAACTACGAGCAGTACTTC	CASRAGGNYEQYF
TRBV6-6	NA	NA	TRBJ2-7	TGTGCCAGCCGGTCAGCGTTTTCCTACGAGCAGTACTTC	CASRSAFSYEQYF
TRBV5-1	NA	NA	TRBJ1-1	TGCGCCAGCAGCCCCGATCGACAGAACACTGAAGCTTTCTTT	CASSPDRQNTEAFF
TRBV30	TRBD1	NA	TRBJ1-2	TGTGCCTGGAGTCCACGACAGGGAAACTATGGCTACACCTTC	CAWSPRQGNYGYTF
TRBV28	TRBD1	NA	TRBJ1-5	TGTGCCAGCAGTGGAGGGGGCCCCCAATGGCCCCAGCATTTT	CASSGGGPQWPQHF
TRBV7-2	TRBD1	NA	TRBJ1-2	TGTGCCAGCAGTCCGACAGGGTCCGGTGGCTACACCTTC	CASSPTGSGGYTF
TRBV9	TRBD1	NA	TRBJ2-3	TGTGCCAGCAGCTCACAGGGGGCAGATACGCAGTATTTT	CASSSQGADTQYF
TRBV7-9	NA	NA	TRBJ2-7	TGTTCCAGCGTTCTAGGAATCGGACAGGGAGGGTTCCCCTACGAGCAGTACTTC	CSSVLGIGQGGFPYEQYF
TRBV6-5	NA	NA	TRBJ1-1	TGTGCCAGCAAACCAGGGATCACTGAAGCTTTCTTT	CASKPGITEAFF
TRBV7-3	NA	NA	TRBJ1-2	TGTGCCAGCAGCTTAACTATCACGTCCGGCGGGGAAAATGGCTACACCTTC	CASSLTITSGGENGYTF
TRBV6-1	NA	few	TRBJ1-4	TGTGCCAGCAGTGGGTGGACTGGTGGGAATGAAAAACTGTTTTTT	CASSGWTGGNEKLFF
TRBV4-2	NA	NA	TRBJ2-6	TGTGCCAGCAGCCAGGGTCTCCCCCTAGGTGGGGCCGGGGCCAACGTCCTGACTTTC	CASSQGLPLGGAGANVLTF
TRBV30	NA	NA	TRBJ1-4	TGTGCCTGGAGTGTGCCCGGGGAGGGTGAAAAACTGTTTTTT	CAWSVPGEGEKLFF
TRBV7-8	TRBD1	NA	TRBJ2-5	TGTGCCAGCAGCCTCCCGGGACAGGGGCGAGAGACCCAGTACTTC	CASSLPGQGRETQYF
TRBV7-9	TRBD2	NA	TRBJ2-5	TGTGCCAGCAGCTCACCGGGACTAGCGGATCACGGCCAAGAGACCCAGTACTTC	CASSSPGLADHGQETQYF
TRBV10-3	TRBD1	NA	TRBJ2-7	TGTGCCATCGGGACAGGAACAAGCTCCTACGAGCAGTACTTC	CAIGTGTSSYEQYF
TRBV4-2	NA	NA	TRBJ2-1	TGTGCCAGCACCCGGACTGACGCCTACAATGAGCAGTTCTTC	CASTRTDAYNEQFF
TRBV11-2	TRBD1	NA	TRBJ1-3	TGTGCCAGCAGCTTAGCGACAGGGACGCTCTCTGGAAACACCATATATTTT	CASSLATGTLSGNTIYF
TRBV5-1	TRBD2	NA	TRBJ2-5	TGCGCCAGCAGCTTACTAGCGGGTCAAGGTGGGACCCAGTACTTC	CASSLLAGQGGTQYF
TRBV7-2	NA	NA	TRBJ2-2	TGTGCCAGCAGCTTTCAGGGTATTACCGGGGAGCTGTTTTTT	CASSFQGITGELFF
TRBV19	TRBD1	NA	TRBJ2-7	TGTGCCAGTAGTACCGGGACAGGGACCTACGAGCAGTACTTC	CASSTGTGTYEQYF
TRBV29-1	NA	NA	TRBJ2-7	TGCAGCGTCGTCACAGGGAATAATTACTACGAGCAGTACTTC	CSVVTGNNYYEQYF
TRBV10-1	NA	NA	TRBJ1-1	TGCGCCAAACTCGAAGGGGGATTGACTGAAGCTTTCTTT	CAKLEGGLTEAFF
TRBV10-3	NA	NA	TRBJ1-2	TGTGCCATCAGTGGTCAGTATGGTGGCTACACCTTC	CAISGQYGGYTF
TRBV7-8	NA	NA	TRBJ2-3	TGTGCCAGCAGCCTACTCCGGGGGTTGAGTAGCACAGATACGCAGTATTTT	CASSLLRGLSSTDTQYF
TRBV10-2	TRBD1	few	TRBJ1-5	TGCGCCAGCAGTGAAGGGGACAGGGGGTATAGCAATCAGCCCCAGCATTTT	CASSEGDRGYSNQPQHF
TRBV7-7	TRBD2	NA	TRBJ2-3	TGTGCCAGCAGCACCAGCGGGGGGGCCGCAGATACGCAGTATTTT	CASSTSGGAADTQYF
TRBV1	NA	NA	TRBJ2-7	TGCACCAGCAGCCTTTCTAGCGGTACCTACGAGCAGTACTTC	CTSSLSSGTYEQYF
TRBV19	TRBD2	NA	TRBJ2-1	TGTGCCAGTAGTGTAGGACACGGACTAGCCGCAGGTGAGCAGTTCTTC	CASSVGHGLAAGEQFF
TRBV5-5	NA	NA	TRBJ2-7	TGTGCCAGCAGCTTTCCAACAGATTTCAGCGAGCAGTACTTC	CASSFPTDFSEQYF
TRBV7-2	NA	NA	TRBJ2-5	TGTGCCAGCAGCTTACAGGTCATCAGGGAGACCCAGTACTTC	CASSLQVIRETQYF
TRBV2	TRBD2	NA	TRBJ2-2	TGTGCCAGCAGTGACCCTAGCGGGAGGGCCGTCGCCGGGGAGCTGTTTTTT	CASSDPSGRAVAGELFF
TRBV18	NA	NA	TRBJ2-1	TGTGCCAGCTCACCACGGGACCCACTTGGGAGGGAGCAGTTCTTC	CASSPRDPLGREQFF
TRBV5-1	TRBD2	NA	TRBJ2-3	TGCGCCAGCAGCTTGGATCGACTAGCGGTCCGGGATACGCAGTATTTT	CASSLDRLAVRDTQYF
TRBV6-1	TRBD1	once	TRBJ2-4	TGTGCCAGCAGTGAAGCCGGACAGGGGACCAAAAACATTCAGTACTTC	CASSEAGQGTKNIQYF
TRBV4-1	TRBD1	NA	TRBJ2-7	TGCGCCAGCAGCCAAGGGGGGACAGCAACCTACGAGCAGTACTTC	CASSQGGTATYEQYF
TRBV4-1	TRBD2	NA	TRBJ2-1	TGCGCCAGCAGCCCTAGCGGGGCTTCCTACAATGAGCAGTTCTTC	CASSPSGASYNEQFF
TRBV4-1	NA	NA	TRBJ2-3	TGCGCCAGCAGCCAAGATACACGGAGACAGACAGATACGCAGTATTTT	CASSQDTRRQTDTQYF
TRBV5-4	NA	NA	TRBJ2-4	TGTGCCAGCAGCTTTACGGGGGATCAAAACATTCAGTACTTC	CASSFTGDQNIQYF
TRBV4-3	TRBD1	NA	TRBJ2-3	TGCGCCAGCAGCCAAGTCGAGGGGGCAGGAGATACGCAGTATTTT	CASSQVEGAGDTQYF
TRBV5-1	NA	NA	TRBJ2-7	TGCGCCAGCAGCCCGACAGTTTCCTACGAGCAGTACTTC	CASSPTVSYEQYF
TRBV9	NA	NA	TRBJ2-2	TGTGCCAGCAGCGTAGAGGGGGAAGGCGGGGAGCTGTTTTTT	CASSVEGEGGELFF
TRBV19	TRBD1	NA	TRBJ1-2	TGTGCCAGTAGTATAGGGACTGGACAGGTCTATGGCTACACCTTC	CASSIGTGQVYGYTF